This T cell receptor (beta chain) was identified during a study of T cell changes during pregnancy in multiple sclerosis. CDR3 length: 14 amino acids. The V gene end was trimmed by 5 bases and the J gene end by 4 bases; junction bases not matched to a gene: 6. Germline-derived CDR1 and CDR2 are SGHRS and YFSETQ. Profiling relied on immunoSEQ multiplex PCR, and the TCRdb table lists in-frame clones only, not all of them. This sample has about 68,000 clones; about 91% occur once, and the top ten carry about 2.5%. Sequenced material: peripheral blood, taken in the first trimester of pregnancy. The chain joins TRBV5-1 to TRBJ2-1, with 7 bases aligning to TRBD2. The sequence was collected from a female donor with multiple sclerosis, enrolled in a pregnancy study. The CDR3 coding sequence is TGCGCCAGCAGTTTGCTAGCGGATTACAATGAGCAGTTCTTC. Translating it yields CASSLLADYNEQFF.